Each of the 25 T cell receptor beta chains below was sequenced from the same sample in a study of T cell responses to AZD1222 COVID-19 vaccine (dated by TCRdb to the early 2020s). Interpreted using the paper, the time point label stands for: baseline before first vaccination. Library prep was done by the immunoSEQ multiplex PCR assay. In TCRdb, the immuneACCESS table is reduced to in-frame sequences with V and J assigned. These tables do not hold every clone; where another copy was compared, an unresolved V gene accounts for under half, and the others remain unexplained. The sample table contains 95,000 to 150,000 clones; only one count was recorded for around nine tenths of them. The ten largest account for around 6.1% of the sample. Sequencing used peripheral blood, obtained on day 0 of AZD1222 vaccination. The receptors were sampled from an adult in good health.

The chain uses TRBV2 and TRBJ2-3; a weak D match, TRBD2 (7 bases). V was trimmed by 5 bases and J by 5 bases, leaving 23 bases between them. This CDR3 spans 17 amino acids. The V gene's germline CDR1 is SNHLY and CDR2 FYNNEI. The CDR3 DNA follows: TGTGCCAGCAGTCCCCGGGACACCCATTGGGGGGGAGATACGCAGTATTTT. Residues: CASSPRDTHWGGDTQYF. Based on the CDR3 plus reference TRBV2 and TRBJ2-3, the full variable domain is EPEVTQTPSHQVTQMGQEVILRCVPISNHLYFYWYRQILGQKVEFLVSFYNNEISEKSEIFDDQFSVERPDGSNFTLKIRSTKLEDSAMYFCASSPRDTHWGGDTQYFGPGTRLTVL.

The J gene is TRBJ2-1, the V gene TRBV5-1; D is undetermined. The CDR3 has 13 amino acids. Between the trimmed V and J ends, which lost 5 bases and 3 bases, there was a span of 9 bases. Looked up from germline, CDR1 is SGHRS and CDR2 is YFSETQ. This CDR3 reads CASRYESYNEQFF. In DNA, the CDR3 is TGCGCCAGCAGATACGAGAGCTACAATGAGCAGTTCTTC.

This clone was detected once. The chain has TRBV5-1 and TRBJ1-4, with 8 bases lining up with TRBD1. Looked up from germline, CDR1 is SGHRS and CDR2 is YFSETQ. J gave up 8 bases and V 2 bases, and 8 bases lay outside the gene matches. The CDR3 totals 15 residues. CDR3 DNA sequence: TGCGCCAGCAGCTTCGGTGGGACAGGTGGGGAAAAACTGTTTTTT. It is translated as CASSFGGTGGEKLFF.

The chain joins TRBV5-1 to TRBJ1-2, with D perhaps TRBD1 (5 bases). V shed 6 bases and J shed 0 bases, with 12 bases lying between them. The CDR3 sequence is 14 residues long. CDR1 and CDR2 (germline): SGHRS, YFSETQ. The CDR3 DNA sequence: TGCGCCAGCACCAGGGAGGGTTCTAACTATGGCTACACCTTC. Translated: CASTREGSNYGYTF.

This chain connects TRBV9 to TRBJ1-2; D is unresolved. Germline V CDR1 and CDR2: SGDLS, YYNGEE. The CDR3 sequence is 15 residues long. V gave up 4 bases and J gave up 2 bases, with 15 bases separating them. CDR3 residues: CASSPRPDQNYGYTF. In DNA, the CDR3 is TGTGCCAGCAGCCCTCGGCCGGATCAAAACTATGGCTACACCTTC.

The table lists this clone with a few counts. V is TRBV19 and J is TRBJ1-5, with D possibly matching TRBD1 (6 bases). CDR1 and CDR2 (germline): LNHDA, SQIVND (reference sequence). This CDR3 has 14 residues. Trimming stripped 3 bases from V and 3 bases from J, with 9 bases between. CDR3 nucleotides: TGTGCCAGTAGTATGGGGGCCTACAATCAGCCCCAGCATTTT. Translated: CASSMGAYNQPQHF.

The chain combines TRBV5-4 with TRBJ2-7; 12 bases line up with TRBD2. The trim removed 4 bases at V and 5 bases at J, leaving 10 bases unmatched. The CDR3 covers 16 residues. From germline, CDR1 is SGHNT and CDR2 YYREEE (reference sequence). This CDR3 reads CASSNPSSGRANEQYF. In nucleotides, the CDR3 is TGTGCCAGCAGCAACCCCTCTAGCGGGAGGGCCAACGAGCAGTACTTC.

This CDR3 reads CASSRTGGISTDTQYF. CDR3 bases: TGTGCCAGCAGCCGGACTGGAGGTATTAGCACAGATACGCAGTATTTT. This chain links TRBV7-8 with TRBJ2-3, with a tentative D call TRBD2 (5 bases). V lost 5 bases and J lost 0, with 15 bases in between. The germline V gene has CDR1 SGHVS and CDR2 FQNEAQ. The CDR3 covers 16 residues.

This chain connects TRBV6-6 to TRBJ1-4; D is unresolved. This CDR3 spans 13 amino acids. V was shortened by 2 bases and J by 4 bases, with 5 bases between the two germline ends. Germline V lookup: CDR1 MNHNY, CDR2 SVGAGI (reference sequence). This chain's CDR3 is CASSYVDNEKLFF. CDR3 nucleotides: TGTGCCAGCAGTTACGTAGATAATGAAAAACTGTTTTTT.

The V and J genes are TRBV9 and TRBJ2-1; D not certain. Germline V lookup: CDR1 SGDLS, CDR2 YYNGEE. The CDR3 spans 15 residues. V was cut by 4 bases and J by 2 bases, with 13 bases left in between. The CDR3 sequence: CASSPRAAAYNEQFF. CDR3 nucleotide sequence: TGTGCCAGCAGCCCCCGGGCAGCCGCCTACAATGAGCAGTTCTTC.

The rearrangement uses TRBV12-3 or TRBV12-4 and TRBJ1-5, with D possibly TRBD1 on 5 matching bases. The CDR3 spans 12 residues. The germline V and J ends were trimmed by 3 bases and 6 bases, with 6 bases remaining between them. For the CDR3, the DNA is TGTGCCAGCAGTTTCGACAGTCAGCCCCAGCATTTT. This translates into CASSFDSQPQHF.

This chain links TRBV5-1 with TRBJ1-1; 12 nucleotides line up with TRBD1. With V trimmed by 1 base and J by 5 bases, 6 bases remained unmatched. Germline values: CDR1 SGHRS, CDR2 YFSETQ. The CDR3 extends over 16 amino acids. In DNA form, the CDR3 reads TGCGCCAGCAGCTTGACCGGGACAGGGGGCGCGACTGAAGCTTTCTTT. It is translated as CASSLTGTGGATEAFF.

In this sample, this clone turned up once. The rearrangement joins TRBV6-5 to TRBJ2-2; D perhaps matches TRBD1 (5 bases). The CDR3 runs to 15 residues. V was clipped by 8 bases and J by 0 bases, with 13 bases between them. Germline lookup yields CDR1 MNHEY and CDR2 SVGAGI. The chain's CDR3 is CASSLRQPNTGELFF. The CDR3 DNA reads as TGTGCCAGCTCCCTCCGACAGCCGAACACCGGGGAGCTGTTTTTT.

This clone was seen more than once but under ten times. The genes are TRBV30 and TRBJ2-7; 7 bases are shared with TRBD2. The germline V gene encodes CDR1 GTSNPN and CDR2 SVGIG (reference sequence). This CDR3 contains 15 residues. Unmatched junction bases numbered 11, after V lost 1 base and J lost 5 bases. The CDR3 loop is CAWSGVRETRNEQYF. The CDR3 coding sequence is TGTGCCTGGAGTGGTGTGCGGGAGACCCGCAACGAGCAGTACTTC. Full variable domain (rest looked up from reference TRBV30 and TRBJ2-7): SQTIHQWPATLVQPVGSPLSLECTVEGTSNPNLYWYRQAAGRGLQLLFYSVGIGQISSEVPQNLSASRPQDRQFILSSKKLLLSDSGFYLCAWSGVRETRNEQYFGPGTRLTVT.

The chain has TRBV4-3 and TRBJ2-1, with D tentatively TRBD2 (6 bases). Germline-derived CDR1 and CDR2 are LGHNA and YSLEER. The CDR3 sequence is 15 residues long. V was clipped by 4 bases and J by 0 bases, with 10 bases between them. The CDR3 protein is CASSPTTSSYNEQFF. The CDR3 coding sequence is TGCGCCAGCAGCCCAACGACTAGCTCCTACAATGAGCAGTTCTTC.

The genes are TRBV29-1 and TRBJ2-3, with TRBD1 matching over 9 bases. The CDR3 is 13 residues long. Germline trimming cut 5 bases from V and 5 bases from J; bases unmatched to any gene: 5. Germline V lookup: CDR1 SQVTM, CDR2 ANQGSEA. CDR3 nucleotides: TGCAGCGTTTCTCCGGGACAGGGAGATACGCAGTATTTT. Encoded protein: CSVSPGQGDTQYF.

V and J are TRBV19 and TRBJ2-7; 9 bases map to TRBD1. After removal of 5 bases from V and 1 base from J, the junction contained 6 bases not matched to a gene. The CDR3 is 15 amino acids. Germline V gene sequence: CDR1 LNHDA, CDR2 SQIVND (reference sequence). This chain's CDR3 is CASSHDRGKSYEQYF. For the CDR3, the DNA is TGTGCCAGTAGTCACGACAGGGGGAAGTCCTACGAGCAGTACTTC.

The sample holds one count of this clone. This sequence joins TRBV12-5 and TRBJ2-7; 9 bases are shared with TRBD1. This CDR3 has 14 amino acids. From germline, CDR1 is LGHNT and CDR2 FRNRAP. Germline trimming cut 3 bases from V and 3 bases from J; bases unmatched to any gene: 3. The chain's CDR3 is CASGFRQGGYEQYF. CDR3 DNA sequence: TGTGCTAGTGGTTTCCGACAGGGGGGCTACGAGCAGTACTTC.

The CDR3 loop is CASSLYAGAYNEQFF. DNA for the CDR3: TGTGCCAGCAGCTTATATGCAGGGGCCTACAATGAGCAGTTCTTC. The chain employs TRBV11-2 and TRBJ2-1; possibly TRBD1 for D (6 bases). This CDR3 is 15 amino acids long. Trimming removed 2 bases at V and 2 bases at J, with 10 bases between. Germline values: CDR1 SGHAT, CDR2 FQNNGV. Variable domain in full (rest from reference TRBV11-2 and TRBJ2-1): EAGVAQSPRYKIIEKRQSVAFWCNPISGHATLYWYQQILGQGPKLLIQFQNNGVVDDSQLPKDRFSAERLKGVDSTLKIQPAKLEDSAVYLCASSLYAGAYNEQFFGPGTRLTVL.

The genes are TRBV2 and TRBJ1-5; no clear D gene. V was trimmed by 4 bases and J by 2 bases, leaving 9 bases between them. Germline V CDR1 and CDR2: SNHLY, FYNNEI. The CDR3 covers 14 residues. CDR3 DNA: TGTGCCAGCAGTGGGACGACGGGCAATCAGCCCCAGCATTTT. Translating it yields CASSGTTGNQPQHF.

Of note for this clone: Other DNA sequences from this sample encode an identical CDR3 as well. The V and J genes are TRBV3-1 (or the pseudogene TRBV3-2) and TRBJ1-3; a weak D match, TRBD1 (5 bases). Germline CDR1 reads LGHDT; CDR2 reads YNNKEL (reference sequence). V dropped 2 bases and J dropped 1 base, with 6 bases sitting between them. The CDR3 is 14 amino acids. CDR3 DNA: TGTGCCAGCAGCCAATCAGGGTCTGGAAACACCATATATTTT. Translated: CASSQSGSGNTIYF.

The rearrangement uses TRBV4-1 and TRBJ1-5, with 9 bases identical to TRBD1. This CDR3 is 16 amino acids long. After removal of 3 bases from V and 2 bases from J, the junction contained 5 bases not matched to a gene. Germline V CDR1 and CDR2: MGHRA, YSYEKL. The CDR3 loop reads CASSHPTGGRNQPQHF. Here the CDR3 DNA reads TGCGCCAGCAGCCATCCGACAGGGGGTCGCAATCAGCCCCAGCATTTT.

The V and J genes are TRBV6-1 and TRBJ1-2; D may be TRBD1 (5 bases). The germline V gene encodes CDR1 MNHNS and CDR2 SASEGT. V gave up 1 base and J gave up 8 bases, with 11 bases separating them. The CDR3 extends over 13 amino acids. This CDR3 reads CASSEGQGGGYTF. For the CDR3, the DNA is TGTGCCAGCAGTGAAGGTCAGGGAGGCGGCTACACCTTC.

This clone was detected only a few times. The chain's CDR3 is CASSDPGAETQYF. CDR3 nucleotide sequence: TGCGCCAGCAGTGACCCAGGGGCAGAGACCCAGTACTTC. This chain connects TRBV10-1 to TRBJ2-5, with D possibly matching TRBD1 (6 bases). This CDR3 is built from 13 residues. Trimming shortened V by 3 bases and J by 4 bases, and 9 bases separated the two germline ends. Per germline, CDR1 WNHNN and CDR2 SYGVQD (reference sequence).

The gene calls are TRBV24-1 and TRBJ2-3; 7 bases map to TRBD1. The CDR3 consists of 16 residues. CDR1 is KGHDR and CDR2 is SFDVKD in the germline V gene. Losses at the gene ends were 3 bases for V and 2 bases for J; bases not matched to a gene: 7. In DNA form, the CDR3 reads TGTGCCACCAGTGATCCCAGGGGGTTGACCACAGATACGCAGTATTTT. It codes for CATSDPRGLTTDTQYF.